This T cell receptor (beta chain) was recovered during a study of blood T cell repertoires in COVID-19. The germline gives CDR1 SGHTA, CDR2 FQGTGA. V lost 5 bases to trimming and J lost 2 bases; unmatched junction nucleotides: 8. The CDR3 extends over 15 amino acids. Participants spanned ages about 18 to 100 years and resided in roughly 22 US areas. The recovered donors of Cohort 3 showed two negative PCRs, clearance, or symptom resolution. Using immunoSEQ multiplex PCR, the repertoire was profiled, and TCRdb retains in-frame clones only, with some absent. The sample includes some 160,000 clones, under 90% seen only once; the top ten take less than 4%.

This sequence originates from a woman aged 60-75 years who had recovered from COVID-19. V and J are TRBV7-3 and TRBJ2-5, with 7 bases aligning to TRBD2. Specimen: PBMCs or T cells enriched from blood (not recorded which). CDR3 amino acids: CASSPGLEVQETQYF. The CDR3 region has the DNA TGTGCCAGCAGCCCAGGACTAGAGGTACAAGAGACCCAGTACTTC.